Listed below are T cell receptor beta chains from one sample, sequenced in a study of blood T cell repertoires in COVID-19. Sequenced by immunoSEQ multiplex PCR; TCRdb stores in-frame clones only, minus some. Of under 300,000 clones in the sample, 75% to 90% were seen once. Sample: PBMCs or T cells enriched from blood (not recorded which). These receptor sequences come from a woman aged 40 to 50 who had recovered from COVID-19. Both conserved end residues are part of each CDR3. The D gene is left open where the match is weak. Only some rows state a clone size, as once, few, many or a class for expanded clones.

j_call v_call clone_size d_call cdr3_aa cdr3_nt
TRBJ2-6 TRBV7-3 . TRBD1 CASSWGTGDSGANVLTF TGTGCCAGCAGCTGGGGGACAGGAGACTCTGGGGCCAACGTCCTGACTTTC
TRBJ2-1 TRBV28 . . CASSSTSPGSHYNEQFF TGTGCCAGCAGTTCTACGTCCCCGGGGTCCCACTACAATGAGCAGTTCTTC
TRBJ1-2 TRBV5-1 . . CASSLGGGYDYGYTF TGCGCCAGCAGCTTGGGTGGGGGGTATGACTATGGCTACACTTTC
TRBJ2-7 TRBV6-5 . TRBD2 CASSSSSGAYEQYF TGTGCCAGCAGCTCCTCTAGCGGAGCCTACGAGCAGTACTTC
TRBJ1-5 TRBV6-5 . TRBD1 CASRRTGANQPQHF TGTGCCAGCAGACGGACAGGGGCCAATCAGCCCCAGCATTTT
TRBJ1-1 TRBV3-1/TRBV3-2 . TRBD1 CASSLGTGGTEAFF TGTGCCAGCAGCCTAGGGACAGGGGGCACTGAAGCTTTCTTT
TRBJ2-3 TRBV2 . . CASSLSDTQYF TGTGCCAGCAGTCTCTCAGATACGCAGTATTTT
TRBJ1-2 TRBV7-9 . TRBD1 CASSPGQGNYGYTF TGTGCCAGCAGCCCTGGACAGGGGAACTATGGCTACACCTTC
TRBJ1-5 TRBV19 . TRBD1 CASSIVDRANQPQHF TGTGCCAGTAGTATAGTTGACAGGGCGAATCAGCCCCAGCATTTT
TRBJ2-7 TRBV11-2 . . CASLDYPSEQYF TGTGCCAGCCTCGACTACCCCTCCGAGCAGTACTTC
TRBJ1-2 TRBV4-1 . . CASSQDVAAAPKNYGYTF TGCGCCAGCAGCCAAGATGTCGCGGCAGCTCCAAAAAACTATGGCTACACCTTC
TRBJ1-2 TRBV3-1/TRBV3-2 . . CASSQRGSRGYTF TGTGCCAGCAGCCAGCGGGGCTCTCGCGGCTACACCTTC
TRBJ2-7 TRBV4-1 . TRBD2 CASSPGGSYEQYF TGCGCCAGCAGCCCGGGAGGCTCCTACGAGCAGTACTTC
TRBJ2-1 TRBV3-1/TRBV3-2 . . CASTLTPGTTYNEQFF TGTGCCAGCACCTTAACTCCCGGGACAACCTACAATGAGCAGTTCTTC
TRBJ2-2 TRBV5-1 . TRBD2 CASSLWTSGRGGELFF TGCGCCAGCAGCTTGTGGACTAGCGGGAGGGGCGGGGAGCTGTTTTTT
TRBJ1-5 TRBV6-5 . . CASSRRQDSNQPQHF TGTGCCAGCAGTCGGCGACAGGATAGCAATCAGCCCCAGCATTTT
TRBJ2-7 TRBV28 . . CASSSTTGWAYEQYF TGTGCCAGCAGCTCTACTACAGGGTGGGCCTACGAGCAGTACTTC
TRBJ1-4 TRBV18 . TRBD1 CASSRGQGEKLFF TGTGCCAGCTCACGAGGACAGGGGGAAAAACTGTTTTTT
TRBJ1-2 TRBV20-1 . . CSASFAGRPIYGYTF TGCAGTGCTAGTTTTGCAGGGCGACCAATCTATGGCTACACCTTC
TRBJ2-1 TRBV6-5 . TRBD2 CASSSLAGGPFEQFF TGTGCCAGCAGTTCTCTAGCGGGGGGCCCCTTTGAGCAGTTCTTC
TRBJ2-1 TRBV30 . . CAWSLLEATYNEQFF TGTGCCTGGAGCCTACTAGAAGCTACCTACAATGAGCAGTTCTTC
TRBJ2-3 TRBV3-1/TRBV3-2 . . CASSPGTDTQYF TGTGCCAGCAGCCCCGGCACAGATACGCAGTATTTT
TRBJ2-2 TRBV7-2 many TRBD2 CASSLRGVLGTSFGELFF TGTGCCAGCAGCTTAAGAGGGGTTTTAGGGACTAGTTTCGGGGAGCTGTTTTTT
TRBJ2-2 TRBV19 . . CASRGPGVTGELFF TGTGCCAGTAGGGGCCCCGGGGTTACCGGGGAGCTGTTTTTT
TRBJ2-5 TRBV24-1 . TRBD1 CATSDARGPQETQYF TGTGCCACCAGTGATGCCAGGGGGCCCCAAGAGACCCAGTACTTC
TRBJ1-4 TRBV19 . . CASSIDINEKLFF TGTGCCAGTAGTATAGACATTAATGAAAAACTGTTTTTT
TRBJ1-6 TRBV5-1 . . CASSLKLDSPLHF TGCGCCAGCAGCTTGAAGCTCGATTCACCCCTCCACTTT
TRBJ1-1 TRBV18 . . CASSPSPEREAFF TGTGCCAGCTCACCGTCCCCAGAACGTGAAGCTTTCTTT
TRBJ1-4 TRBV7-9 . TRBD1 CASSWQTGGELFF TGTGCCAGCAGCTGGCAAACAGGGGGGGAACTGTTTTTT
TRBJ1-6 TRBV5-6 . . CASSFGWGVNSPLHF TGTGCCAGCAGCTTCGGATGGGGAGTCAATTCACCCCTCCACTTT
TRBJ1-3 TRBV5-4 . TRBD1 CASSFGDRAGNTIYF TGTGCCAGCAGCTTTGGGGACAGGGCTGGAAACACCATATATTTT
TRBJ2-1 TRBV5-1 . TRBD1 CASNRDRDDEQFF TGCGCCAGCAACCGGGACAGGGATGATGAGCAGTTCTTC
TRBJ2-3 TRBV5-1 few . CASSPDPSAGGTDTQYF TGCGCCAGCAGCCCTGACCCTTCGGCAGGTGGCACAGATACGCAGTATTTT
TRBJ1-5 TRBV7-9 once . CASSSAGGGNQPQHF TGTGCCAGCAGCTCTGCAGGAGGGGGCAATCAGCCCCAGCATTTT
TRBJ1-4 TRBV19 . TRBD1 CASSYRDRGNEKLFF TGTGCCAGTAGTTACCGGGACAGGGGAAATGAAAAACTGTTTTTT
TRBJ1-2 TRBV4-2 few TRBD1 CASSQAGTGTNYGYTF TGTGCCAGCAGCCAAGCCGGGACAGGCACTAACTATGGCTACACCTTC
TRBJ1-5 TRBV6-5 . . CASVSWVGRNQPQHF TGTGCCAGCGTTTCCTGGGTGGGCCGCAATCAGCCCCAGCATTTT
TRBJ2-6 TRBV2 . . CASSTPIPGGANVLTF TGTGCCAGCAGTACCCCAATTCCCGGGGGGGCCAACGTCCTGACTTTC
TRBJ1-1 TRBV4-1 . TRBD1 CASSQGQGGSDTEAFF TGCGCCAGCAGCCAAGGACAGGGGGGGTCGGACACTGAAGCTTTCTTT
TRBJ1-2 TRBV30 . . CAWSSPRWEYYGYTF TGTGCCTGGAGTTCCCCCCGGTGGGAGTACTATGGCTACACCTTC
TRBJ2-7 TRBV7-9 . TRBD1 CASSLTSGTVAYEQYF TGTGCCAGCAGCCTAACCTCCGGGACAGTGGCCTACGAGCAGTACTTC
TRBJ2-3 TRBV29-1 . . CSVDPGTDTQYF TGCAGCGTTGACCCCGGCACAGATACGCAGTATTTT
TRBJ1-5 TRBV15 . . CATSPNRALKPQHF TGTGCCACCAGCCCTAACAGGGCTTTAAAGCCCCAGCATTTT